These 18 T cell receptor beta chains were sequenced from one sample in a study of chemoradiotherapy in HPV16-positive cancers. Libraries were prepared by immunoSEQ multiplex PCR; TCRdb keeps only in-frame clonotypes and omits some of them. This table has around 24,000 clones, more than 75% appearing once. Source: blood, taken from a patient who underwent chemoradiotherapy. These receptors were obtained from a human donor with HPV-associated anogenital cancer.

CDR3 region: CASSRTDRGYGYTF. The CDR3, as DNA: TGTGCCAGCAGTCGGACCGACAGGGGCTATGGCTACACCTTC. This chain links TRBV5-8 with TRBJ1-2, with 8 positions matching TRBD1. The V and J ends lost 5 bases and 4 bases, in that order; junction bases with no gene match: 7. The CDR3 has 14 residues. The V gene's germline CDR1 is SGHTS and CDR2 YDEGEE.

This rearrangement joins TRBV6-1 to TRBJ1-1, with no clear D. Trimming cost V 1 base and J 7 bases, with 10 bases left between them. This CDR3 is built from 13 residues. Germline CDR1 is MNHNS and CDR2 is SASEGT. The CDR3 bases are TGTGCCAGCAGTGAAGGCGGCAAGGATGAAGCTTTCTTT. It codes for CASSEGGKDEAFF.

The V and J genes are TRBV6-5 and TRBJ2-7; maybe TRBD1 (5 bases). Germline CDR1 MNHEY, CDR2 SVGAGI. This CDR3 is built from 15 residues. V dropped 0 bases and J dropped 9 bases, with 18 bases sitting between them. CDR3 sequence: CASSYSQGSILGQYF. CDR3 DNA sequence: TGTGCCAGCAGTTACTCGCAGGGCAGTATCTTAGGGCAGTACTTC.

The CDR3 region is CASSFTGTPTRGEKLFF. As DNA, the CDR3 is TGCGCCAGCAGTTTTACCGGGACACCTACCAGGGGTGAAAAACTGTTTTTT. The V call is TRBV10-2, the J call TRBJ1-4, with D possibly being TRBD1 (6 bases). The CDR3 is 17 amino acids. CDR1 WSHSY and CDR2 SAAADI come from the germline V gene. V was trimmed by 5 bases and J by 7 bases, leaving 23 bases between them.

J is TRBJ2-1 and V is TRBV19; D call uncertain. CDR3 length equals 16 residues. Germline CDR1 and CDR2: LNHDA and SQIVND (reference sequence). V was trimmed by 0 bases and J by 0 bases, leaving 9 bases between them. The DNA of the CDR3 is TGTGCCAGTAGTATAGAGAAGGGTAACTCCTACAATGAGCAGTTCTTC. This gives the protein CASSIEKGNSYNEQFF.

This CDR3 is CAIRVDPLGNTEAFF. The CDR3 DNA reads as TGTGCCATCAGGGTGGACCCCCTGGGAAACACTGAAGCTTTCTTT. This chain uses TRBV10-3 with TRBJ1-1; D unresolved. The germline CDR1 and CDR2 sequences are ENHRY and SYGVKD. The CDR3 consists of 15 residues. With 6 bases removed from V and 2 bases from J, the gap between germline ends came to 16 bases.

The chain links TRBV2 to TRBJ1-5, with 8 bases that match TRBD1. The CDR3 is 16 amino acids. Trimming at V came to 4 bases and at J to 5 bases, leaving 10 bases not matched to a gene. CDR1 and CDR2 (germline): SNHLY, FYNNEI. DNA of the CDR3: TGTGCCAGCAGTGGGGGGGGACAGGACAGGGATCAGCCCCAGCATTTT. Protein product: CASSGGGQDRDQPQHF.

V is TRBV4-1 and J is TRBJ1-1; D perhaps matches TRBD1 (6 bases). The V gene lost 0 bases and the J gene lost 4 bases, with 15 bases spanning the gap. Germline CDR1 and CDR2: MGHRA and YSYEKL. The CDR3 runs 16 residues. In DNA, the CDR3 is TGCGCCAGCAGCCAAGATTGGACAGTTCTGAGCACTGAAGCTTTCTTT. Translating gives CASSQDWTVLSTEAFF.

The CDR3 here is CATSRGRGTSVSTDTQYF. The CDR3 nucleotides are TGTGCCACCAGCAGAGGGAGAGGGACTAGCGTAAGCACAGATACGCAGTATTTT. The chain combines TRBV15 with TRBJ2-3, with 10 bases matching TRBD2. The CDR3 extends over 18 amino acids. CDR1 is LNHNV and CDR2 is YYDKDF in the germline V gene (reference sequence). V lost 1 base to trimming and J lost 0 bases; unmatched junction nucleotides: 7.

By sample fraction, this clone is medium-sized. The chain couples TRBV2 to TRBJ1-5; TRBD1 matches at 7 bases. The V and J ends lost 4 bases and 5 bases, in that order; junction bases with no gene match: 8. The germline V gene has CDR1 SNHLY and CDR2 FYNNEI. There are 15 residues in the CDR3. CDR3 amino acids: CASSGGQTDYQPQHF. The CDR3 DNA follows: TGTGCCAGCAGTGGGGGACAGACTGACTATCAGCCCCAGCATTTT.

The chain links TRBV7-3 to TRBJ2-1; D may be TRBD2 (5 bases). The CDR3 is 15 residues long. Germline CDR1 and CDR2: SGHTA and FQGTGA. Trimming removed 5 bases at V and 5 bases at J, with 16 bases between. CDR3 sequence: CASSRASLGDNEQFF. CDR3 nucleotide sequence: TGTGCCAGCAGCCGTGCTAGCTTAGGCGACAATGAGCAGTTCTTC.

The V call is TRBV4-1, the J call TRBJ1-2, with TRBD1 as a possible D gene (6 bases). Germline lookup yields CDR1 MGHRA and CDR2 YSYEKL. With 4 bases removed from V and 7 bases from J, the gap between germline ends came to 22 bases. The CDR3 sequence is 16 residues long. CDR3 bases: TGCGCCAGCAGCCCTCACTCGGGACAACTCTCTCTTGGCTACACCTTC. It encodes CASSPHSGQLSLGYTF.

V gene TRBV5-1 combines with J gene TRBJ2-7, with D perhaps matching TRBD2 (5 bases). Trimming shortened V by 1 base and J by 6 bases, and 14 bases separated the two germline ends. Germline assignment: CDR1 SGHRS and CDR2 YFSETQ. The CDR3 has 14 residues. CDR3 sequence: CASSLMANEGEQYF. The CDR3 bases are TGCGCCAGCAGCTTGATGGCGAACGAGGGCGAGCAGTACTTC.

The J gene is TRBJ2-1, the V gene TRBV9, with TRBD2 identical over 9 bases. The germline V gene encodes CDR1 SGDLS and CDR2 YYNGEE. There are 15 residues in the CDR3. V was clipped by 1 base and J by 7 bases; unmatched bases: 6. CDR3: CASSVSGGSGNEQFF. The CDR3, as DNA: TGTGCCAGCAGCGTAAGCGGGGGGAGTGGGAATGAGCAGTTCTTC.

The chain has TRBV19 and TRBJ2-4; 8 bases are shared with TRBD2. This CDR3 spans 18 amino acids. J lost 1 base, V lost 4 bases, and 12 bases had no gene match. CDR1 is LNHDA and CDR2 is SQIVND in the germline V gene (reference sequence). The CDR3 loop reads CASSKIGREGEAKNIQYF. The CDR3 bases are TGTGCCAGTAGTAAAATTGGCCGGGAGGGGGAGGCCAAAAACATTCAGTACTTC.

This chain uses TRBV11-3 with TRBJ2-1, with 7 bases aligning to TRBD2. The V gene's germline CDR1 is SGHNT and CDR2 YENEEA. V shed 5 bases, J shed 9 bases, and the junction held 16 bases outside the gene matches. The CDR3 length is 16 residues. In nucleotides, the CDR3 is TGTGCCAGCAGCGCCCGACTGGCGGGAGCTAGGGGTGAGCAGTTCTTC. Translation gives CASSARLAGARGEQFF.

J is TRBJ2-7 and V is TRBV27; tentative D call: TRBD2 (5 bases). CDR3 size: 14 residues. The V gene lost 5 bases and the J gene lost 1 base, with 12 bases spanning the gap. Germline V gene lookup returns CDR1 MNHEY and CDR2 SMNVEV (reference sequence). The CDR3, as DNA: TGTGCCAGCAGTCCTGGAGGCTATTCCTACGAGCAGTACTTC. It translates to CASSPGGYSYEQYF.

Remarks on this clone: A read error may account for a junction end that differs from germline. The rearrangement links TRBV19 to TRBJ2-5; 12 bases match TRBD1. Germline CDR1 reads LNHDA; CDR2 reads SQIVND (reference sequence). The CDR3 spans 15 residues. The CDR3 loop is CASSARDRGQEAQYF. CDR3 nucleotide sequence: TGTGCCAGTAGTGCCCGGGACAGGGGGCAAGAGGCCCAGTACTTC.